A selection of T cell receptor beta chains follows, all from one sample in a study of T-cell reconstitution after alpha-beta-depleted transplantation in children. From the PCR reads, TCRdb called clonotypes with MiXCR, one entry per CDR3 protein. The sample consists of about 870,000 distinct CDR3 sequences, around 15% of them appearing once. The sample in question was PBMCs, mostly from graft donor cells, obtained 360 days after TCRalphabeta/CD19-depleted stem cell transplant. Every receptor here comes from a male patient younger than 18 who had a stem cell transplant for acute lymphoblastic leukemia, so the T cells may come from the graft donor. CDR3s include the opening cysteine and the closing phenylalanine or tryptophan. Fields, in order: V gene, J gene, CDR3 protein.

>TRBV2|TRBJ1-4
CASSERDTTTNEKLFF
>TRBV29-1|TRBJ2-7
CSIERLAGGIYEQYF
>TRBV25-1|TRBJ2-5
CASSRLTGTQETQYF
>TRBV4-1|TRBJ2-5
CASSQLLPGTQYF
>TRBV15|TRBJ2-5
CATSRDFGGLAGYQETQYF
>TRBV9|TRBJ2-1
CASSVVLASNEQFF
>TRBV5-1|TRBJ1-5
CASSLGGGAGNQPQHF
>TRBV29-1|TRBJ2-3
CSVVWGTTPDTQYF
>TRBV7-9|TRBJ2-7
CASSLEQGWTEQYF
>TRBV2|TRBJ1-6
CASSVPEGRSSYNSPLHF
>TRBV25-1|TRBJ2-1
CASSWRGGGNEQFF
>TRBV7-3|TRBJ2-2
CASSGEGLAGVPGELFF
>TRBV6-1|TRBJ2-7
CASSGRTRHVYEQYF
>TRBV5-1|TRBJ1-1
CASSRTGVEDTEAFF
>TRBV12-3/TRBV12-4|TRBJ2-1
CASSFLRQTYNEQFF
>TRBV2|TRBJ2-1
CASSNPASATSYNEQFF
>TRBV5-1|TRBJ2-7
CASSLAGPASILPYLAEQYF
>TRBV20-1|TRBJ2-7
CSVAGTASSYEQYF
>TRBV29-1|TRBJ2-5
CSVEGQEETQYF
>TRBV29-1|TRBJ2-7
CSVRTSGRSEQYF
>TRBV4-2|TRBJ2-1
CASSPGLAGGLNSYNEQFF
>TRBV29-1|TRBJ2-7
CSVVGTPGVYYEQYF
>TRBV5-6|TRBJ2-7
CASSWRWGEQYF
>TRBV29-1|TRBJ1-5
CSVEDGGQPQHF
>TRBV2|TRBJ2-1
CASSEGRLPNEQFF
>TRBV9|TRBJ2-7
CASSVGGLAGHGSTYEQYF
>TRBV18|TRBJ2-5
CASYGAGGWEETQYF
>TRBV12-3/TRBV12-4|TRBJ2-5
CASSLQTNGQETQYF
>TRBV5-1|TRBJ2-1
CASSLTGSVGYNEQFF
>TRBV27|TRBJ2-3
CASSFRTSGTLTDTQYF
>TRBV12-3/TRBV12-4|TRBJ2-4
CASSSLRRGAKNIQYF
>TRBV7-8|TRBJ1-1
CASSLSPEAFF
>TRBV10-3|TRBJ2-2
CAISRDRPYTGELFF
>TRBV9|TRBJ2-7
CASSATGNLGYEQYF
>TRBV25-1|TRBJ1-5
CASSEPNQPQHF
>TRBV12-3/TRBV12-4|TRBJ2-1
CASSLGQGGRLGQFF
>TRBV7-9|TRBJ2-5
CASSLIGGGEARETQYF
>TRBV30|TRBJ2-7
CAWRDFRSSYEQYF
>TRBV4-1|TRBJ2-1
CASSQLAGGYNEQFF
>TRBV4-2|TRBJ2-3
CASSQDTGPDTQYF
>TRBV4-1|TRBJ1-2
CASRQGVTTGYTF